This T cell receptor (beta chain) was obtained from a study of blood T cell repertoires in COVID-19. With V trimmed by 4 bases and J by 9 bases, 13 bases remained unmatched. Germline-derived CDR1 and CDR2 are SGHTA and FQGTGA. This CDR3 spans 16 amino acids. Source study methods: Counts of nucleated cells, estimated from reference gene primer amplification, were obtained. TCRdb's table, derived via immunoSEQ multiplex PCR, lists solely in-frame clones and lacks some. V and J calls and clone size are given by that table; D and trimming were obtained from the DNA. The sample carries approximately 61,000 clones, 75% to 90% recorded once.

Sequenced input: peripheral blood. The genes are TRBV7-3 and TRBJ2-1, with TRBD1 matching over 9 bases. The receptor comes from a human donor in a cohort sampled during active COVID-19. CDR3 nucleotide sequence: TGTGCCAGCAGCTCATCCCACCGGGACAGGGCTCGTGAGCAGTTCTTC. Residues: CASSSSHRDRAREQFF.